The 9 T cell receptor beta chains reported below all come from one sample, sequenced in a study of Graves' ophthalmopathy and Graves' hyperthyroidism listed by TCRdb under 2018. TCRdb lists the instrument as Illumina HiSeq 2000. For repertoire sequencing, the TCR beta CDR3 regions were amplified from RNA transcripts. HTBI primers and the Qiagen OneStep RT-PCR kit were used in a first-round RT-PCR, which was followed by a second-round multiplex PCR, size selection and purification. In TCRdb, the public reads were trimmed at Q25 with fastp and aligned with MiXCR, with productive beta chains retained. Each entry is one CDR3 protein sequence, shown with its most common DNA and genes. This sample lists approximately 210,000 distinct CDR3 sequences; around 28% were detected once. The ten largest account for over 7.5% of the sample. The source material was peripheral blood. The receptors here all came from a man in his fifties or sixties with Graves' ophthalmopathy. Donor details come from another sample of the same person, matched by shared clones.

V gene TRBV28 combines with J gene TRBJ1-1; D unresolved. Germline V gene data show CDR1 as MDHEN and CDR2 as SYDVKM. The CDR3 extends over 17 amino acids. The ends were cut back, 8 bases at V and 6 bases at J, with 28 bases in the middle. The CDR3 DNA is TGTGCCAGCTCGAATCCCCTCCCAACACCCACTAGCGCTGAAGCTTTCTTT. It specifies CASSNPLPTPTSAEAFF. Supplemented by reference TRBV28 and TRBJ1-1, the full variable domain reads DVKVTQSSRYLVKRTGEKVFLECVQDMDHENMFWYRQDPGLGLRLIYFSYDVKMKEKGDIPEGYSVSREKKERFSLILESASTNQTSMYLCASSNPLPTPTSAEAFFGQGTRLTVV.

This clonotype was observed many times. The V and J genes are TRBV20-1 and TRBJ1-6; D is unresolved. This CDR3 contains 13 residues. Germline CDR1 reads DFQATT; CDR2 reads SNEGSKA (reference sequence). Between the trimmed V and J ends, which lost 3 bases and 10 bases, there was a span of 13 bases. CDR3 coding DNA: TGCAGTGCTAGTGAAAACAGAAACTCACCCCTCCACTTT. This codes for CSASENRNSPLHF.

The sample holds many counts of this clonotype. The chain employs TRBV28 and TRBJ1-1; TRBD1 might be the D (5 bases). The V and J ends lost 2 bases and 4 bases respectively, with 14 bases between them. The CDR3 has 15 amino acids. The germline V gene has CDR1 MDHEN and CDR2 SYDVKM. The DNA of the CDR3 is TGTGCCAGCAGTTTAGGTGTGGACAAACGCACTGAAGCTTTCTTT. Its translation: CASSLGVDKRTEAFF.

This clonotype showed up just once. The gene calls are TRBV20-1 and TRBJ2-5; D not certain. Germline V lookup: CDR1 DFQATT, CDR2 SNEGSKA (reference sequence). V was pared by 5 bases and J by 5 bases, with 9 bases between. There are 11 residues in the CDR3. DNA of the CDR3: TGCAGTGCTCGGTCTAGGGAGACCCAGTACTTC. Its translation: CSARSRETQYF.

This clonotype was counted a single time. V usage is TRBV12-3 or TRBV12-4 and J usage is TRBJ2-5, with D possibly being TRBD2 (6 bases). There are 17 residues in the CDR3. Trimming took 4 bases from V and 5 from J, leaving 23 bases between them. The CDR3 spells CASSSIVPTSWVETQYF. In DNA, the CDR3 is TGTGCCAGCAGTTCCATCGTGCCGACTAGTTGGGTGGAGACCCAGTACTTC.

The rearrangement links TRBV2 to TRBJ2-5; 8 bases match TRBD2. Germline trimming cut 8 bases from V and 1 base from J; bases unmatched to any gene: 9. CDR1 SNHLY and CDR2 FYNNEI come from the germline V gene. The CDR3 runs 15 residues. CDR3 nucleotide sequence: TGTGCCAGCGCCCAGGACGCGGGAGGCCAAGAGACCCAGTACTTC. Residues: CASAQDAGGQETQYF.

This clonotype showed up many times. The DNA of the CDR3 is TGTGCCAGCAGTCCCCGGGGTGGGTGGGAGACCCAGTACTTC. Residues: CASSPRGGWETQYF. The rearrangement joins TRBV6-5 to TRBJ2-5; tentatively, D is TRBD2 (5 bases). V dropped 5 bases and J dropped 5 bases, with 15 bases sitting between them. The germline CDR1 and CDR2 sequences are MNHEY and SVGAGI. The CDR3 consists of 14 residues.

This clonotype turned up a few times. The V gene is TRBV6-2 or TRBV6-3, the J gene TRBJ2-2, with TRBD2 identical over 7 bases. Germline loops: CDR1 MNHEY, CDR2 SVGEGT. This CDR3 has 15 amino acids. V lost 7 bases and J lost 3; bases outside the gene matches: 8. Here the CDR3 reads CASTEAGRHTGELFF. For the CDR3, the DNA is TGTGCCAGCACCGAAGCGGGACGCCACACCGGGGAGCTGTTTTTT.

This clonotype was detected ten times or more. The chain carries TRBV24-1 and TRBJ2-7, with 13 bases fitting TRBD2. Germline V gene sequence: CDR1 KGHDR, CDR2 SFDVKD. Trimming at V came to 3 bases and at J to 3 bases, leaving 1 base not matched to a gene. CDR3 length: 15 residues. The CDR3 region is CATSDGTSGNYEQYF. The CDR3, as DNA: TGTGCCACCAGTGATGGGACTAGCGGGAACTACGAGCAGTACTTC.